This entry features one T cell receptor (beta chain) sequence. Antigen specificity is unknown. Oncomine TCR Beta short-read sequencing was applied to DNA from cultured CD4+ T cells. It was cultured CD4+ T cells from which genomic DNA was extracted. TCRdb called the PCR reads again in MiXCR, with one record for every CDR3 protein. The data contain under 6,500 distinct CDR3 sequences, roughly 45% of them singletons. This entry is derived from a study of vaccination and CD4 T cells after COVID-19. As for treatment: approximately nine-day PBMC culture with coronavirus spike peptide pools or control peptides (ViraFEST assay). ViraFEST grew antigen-specific T cells using peptide pools, then sequenced TCRs. Peptide pools at 10 ug/ml and IL-2 at roughly 9.3 IU/ml were added to cultures of 1.5 million to 2.5 million PBMCs per well. Upon completion of under 12 days of culture, CD4+ T cells were isolated via negative selection.

The CDR3 extends over 16 amino acids. Trimming pared 3 bases from V and 0 bases from J, leaving 14 bases between. Germline-derived CDR1 and CDR2 are SGHRS and YFSETQ. This TCR was recovered from a human donor who had recovered from COVID-19. The sequencing sample was made of CD4+ T cells from blood, cultured in vitro. This chain uses TRBV5-1 with TRBJ2-3; D is possibly TRBD2 (5 bases). Here the CDR3 reads CASSWRTGSSTDTQYF. CDR3 nucleotide sequence: TGCGCCAGCAGCTGGAGGACGGGGTCTAGCACAGATACGCAGTATTTT.